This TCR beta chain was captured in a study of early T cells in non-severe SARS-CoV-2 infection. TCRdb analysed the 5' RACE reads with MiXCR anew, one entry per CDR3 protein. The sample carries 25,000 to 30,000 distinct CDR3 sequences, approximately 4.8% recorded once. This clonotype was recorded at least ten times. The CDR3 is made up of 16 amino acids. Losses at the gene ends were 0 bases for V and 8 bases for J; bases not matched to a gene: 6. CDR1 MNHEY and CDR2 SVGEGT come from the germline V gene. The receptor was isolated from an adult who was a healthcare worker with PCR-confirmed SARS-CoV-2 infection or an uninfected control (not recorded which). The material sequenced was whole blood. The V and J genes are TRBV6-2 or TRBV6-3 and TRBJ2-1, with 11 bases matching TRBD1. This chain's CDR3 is CASSYSGQGAQDEQFF. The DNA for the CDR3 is TGTGCCAGCAGTTACTCCGGACAGGGGGCGCAGGATGAGCAGTTCTTC.